Listed here are 31 T cell receptor beta chains from one sample, sequenced in a study of metastatic and nonmetastatic thyroid tumors. MiXCR re-clonotyped the PCR reads for TCRdb. This table holds over 12,000 clones, about 23% found once. All patients were treatment-naive before thyroid surgery. The specimen sequenced was tumor tissue. These receptor sequences come from a female donor with papillary thyroid cancer or a benign thyroid nodule (not recorded which). Some clones in this sample may be carry-over from other donors' samples.

The genes are TRBV11-2 and TRBJ2-1; 8 bases align to TRBD1. Germline loops: CDR1 SGHAT, CDR2 FQNNGV. The CDR3 runs to 15 residues. V lost 5 bases, J lost 5 bases, and 8 bases stayed unmatched. CDR3 bases: TGTGCCAGCAGCCAAGGACAGGGAAGGGACAATGAGCAGTTCTTC. As protein: CASSQGQGRDNEQFF.

The V call is TRBV6-2 or TRBV6-3, the J call TRBJ2-2, with 9 nucleotides matching TRBD2. The J segment lost 0 bases and the V segment lost 6 bases, leaving 5 bases of the junction unmatched. Germline loops: CDR1 MNHEY, CDR2 SVGEGT. This CDR3 has 16 amino acids. CDR3 residues: CASRPGLASNTGELFF. The CDR3 nucleotides read TGTGCCAGCAGACCGGGACTAGCTTCGAACACCGGGGAGCTGTTTTTT.

V gene TRBV28 combines with J gene TRBJ2-7; D is ambiguous. V shed 8 bases and J shed 4 bases, with 15 bases lying between them. The CDR3 runs 13 residues. Per germline, CDR1 MDHEN and CDR2 SYDVKM. In nucleotides, the CDR3 is TGTGCCAGCGCTGAGGCGTTGGGTTACGAGCAGTACTTC. Translated, it gives CASAEALGYEQYF.

This clone was detected ten times or more. This sample includes further DNA sequences coding for the same CDR3. The CDR3 sequence: CSARTAMESDTQYF. CDR3 DNA sequence: TGCAGTGCTAGGACCGCAATGGAATCTGATACGCAGTATTTT. This chain uses TRBV20-1 with TRBJ2-3; D remains unclear. The CDR3 length is 14 residues. Germline-derived CDR1 and CDR2 are DFQATT and SNEGSKA (reference sequence). Trimming shortened V by 3 bases and J by 6 bases, and 16 bases separated the two germline ends.

This clone was seen many times. The same CDR3 arises from other DNA sequences in this sample as well. The J gene is TRBJ2-5, the V gene TRBV11-1, with D possibly TRBD2 on 6 matching bases. Trimming removed 3 bases at V and 4 bases at J, with 9 bases between. Germline assignment: CDR1 SGHAT and CDR2 FQDESV (reference sequence). This CDR3 is 13 amino acids long. The CDR3 protein is CASSFPGGETQYF. The CDR3 region has the DNA TGTGCCAGCAGCTTTCCCGGGGGAGAGACCCAGTACTTC. The entire variable domain, with the rest obtained from reference TRBV11-1 and TRBJ2-5, is as follows: EAEVAQSPRYKITEKSQAVAFWCDPISGHATLYWYRQILGQGPELLVQFQDESVVDDSQLPKDRFSAERLKGVDSTLKIQPAELGDSAMYLCASSFPGGETQYFGPGTRLLVL.

At least ten counts were recorded for this clone. Being one base from a much bigger clone, this may be a read error. The rearrangement joins TRBV6-6 to TRBJ2-7; possible D gene TRBD1, 6 bases. V was clipped by 0 bases and J by 4 bases, with 16 bases between them. Germline V CDR1 and CDR2: MNHNY, SVGAGI (reference sequence). The CDR3 runs 16 residues. The CDR3 is CASSYSGGRQGYEQYF. CDR3 DNA sequence: TGTGCCAGCAGTTACTCAGGCGGTAGGCAGGGGTACGAGCAGTACTTC.

There are many counts of this clone. The V call is TRBV11-1, the J call TRBJ1-6, with D tentatively TRBD1 (6 bases). V dropped 5 bases and J dropped 5 bases, with 10 bases sitting between them. The germline V gene has CDR1 SGHAT and CDR2 FQDESV (reference sequence). This CDR3 is built from 14 residues. As DNA, the CDR3 is TGTGCCAGCAGCCTGGACAGCGATAATTCACCCCTCCACTTT. The encoded protein is CASSLDSDNSPLHF.

This clone was picked up a small number of times. The V and J genes are TRBV6-5 and TRBJ2-1; possible D gene TRBD1, 5 bases. The CDR3 sequence is 12 residues long. CDR1 MNHEY and CDR2 SVGAGI come from the germline V gene. The ends were cut back, 9 bases at V and 9 bases at J, with 15 bases in the middle. The CDR3 loop reads CARRQGVIEQFF. The CDR3 bases are TGTGCCAGGAGGCAGGGTGTCATTGAGCAGTTCTTC.

This clone has ten or more counts. The V gene is TRBV7-9, the J gene TRBJ2-1, with 7 nucleotides matching TRBD1. The CDR3 loop spans 15 amino acids. The germline V gene has CDR1 SEHNR and CDR2 FQNEAQ (reference sequence). Germline trimming cut 4 bases from V and 9 bases from J; bases unmatched to any gene: 12. In DNA form, the CDR3 reads TGTGCCAGCAGCTCCCCGACAGGGAAGTGGGCTGAGCAGTTCTTC. It codes for CASSSPTGKWAEQFF.

This clone was counted at least ten times. CDR3 in DNA: TGCGCCAGCAGCCTCGACCCAGTGGGAGGGGGAGAGACCCAGTACTTC. Its translation: CASSLDPVGGGETQYF. The J gene is TRBJ2-5, the V gene TRBV4-1; D is possibly TRBD2 (7 bases). This CDR3 has 16 amino acids. V lost 4 bases and J 4 bases, leaving 19 bases between the germline ends. Germline-derived CDR1 and CDR2 are MGHRA and YSYEKL.

About this clone itself: A much larger clone is a single base away; this may be a read error. The chain has TRBV4-1 and TRBJ2-5, with D maybe TRBD2 (7 bases). The CDR3 has 16 amino acids. Germline V lookup: CDR1 MGHRA, CDR2 YSYEKL. CDR3 coding DNA: TGCGCCAGCAGCCTCGACCCAGTGGGAGGGGGAGAGACCCGGTACTTC. Translating it yields CASSLDPVGGGETRYF.

This clone came up many times. The rearrangement links TRBV5-1 to TRBJ2-1; weak D call: TRBD1 (6 bases). V gave up 4 bases and J gave up 7 bases, with 15 bases separating them. This CDR3 spans 14 amino acids. Germline V lookup: CDR1 SGHRS, CDR2 YFSETQ. CDR3 sequence reads: CASSPGRTVNEQFF. CDR3 coding DNA: TGCGCCAGCAGCCCGGGACGGACAGTTAATGAGCAGTTCTTC.

This clone rates as medium-sized. CDR3 coding DNA: TGTGCCAGCAGTTTGGCCAGCCCCTCTGGAAACACCATATATTTT. It yields the protein CASSLASPSGNTIYF. The rearrangement uses TRBV28 and TRBJ1-3; D not resolved. V lost 3 bases and J 0 bases, leaving 9 bases between the germline ends. CDR3 length equals 15 residues. Germline V gives CDR1 MDHEN, CDR2 SYDVKM.

This clone has ten or more counts. CDR3 in DNA: TGCAGCGTTGATACAGGAGAAGCTGACCGCTCTGGAAACACCATATATTTT. It is translated as CSVDTGEADRSGNTIYF. The chain has TRBV29-1 and TRBJ1-3, with D perhaps TRBD1 (5 bases). Germline-derived CDR1 and CDR2 are SQVTM and ANQGSEA. V lost 3 bases to trimming and J lost 0 bases, with 18 bases between them. The length of the CDR3 is 17 residues.

This chain links TRBV9 with TRBJ2-1; TRBD2 aligns across 8 bases. The CDR3 is 16 residues long. The ends lost 0 bases at V and 5 bases at J; junction bases unmatched: 7. Germline loops: CDR1 SGDLS, CDR2 YYNGEE. In DNA form, the CDR3 reads TGTGCCAGCAGCGTAGGGTTCGGGAGGGGCGACAATGAGCAGTTCTTC. Residues: CASSVGFGRGDNEQFF.

This clone came up many times. The chain recombines TRBV20-1 with TRBJ2-1, with 14 positions matching TRBD2. Germline trimming cut 5 bases from V and 7 bases from J; bases unmatched to any gene: 7. The CDR3 has 15 residues. The germline V gene has CDR1 DFQATT and CDR2 SNEGSKA (reference sequence). The CDR3 loop is CSALRLAGGPNEQFF. The CDR3 DNA follows: TGCAGTGCTCTGCGACTAGCGGGAGGGCCTAATGAGCAGTTCTTC.

In its sample, this clone ranks as medium-sized. The chain uses TRBV12-3 or TRBV12-4 and TRBJ1-6; D perhaps matches TRBD1 (5 bases). With 8 bases removed from V and 4 bases from J, the gap between germline ends came to 18 bases. CDR3 length: 16 amino acids. CDR3 in DNA: TGTGCCAGCGGACTAAGGGACCCCCTATATAATTCACCCCTCCACTTT. Translation: CASGLRDPLYNSPLHF.

This clone has at least ten counts. The rearrangement joins TRBV3-1 to TRBJ1-2, with TRBD1 matching over 7 bases. J was trimmed by 2 bases and V by 0 bases; bases with no gene match: 3. The germline gives CDR1 LGHDT, CDR2 YNNKEL (reference sequence). The CDR3 is 15 residues long. CDR3 amino acids: CASSQDRGQNYGYTF. CDR3 DNA sequence: TGTGCCAGCAGCCAAGATAGGGGACAGAACTATGGCTACACCTTC.

This chain uses TRBV20-1 with TRBJ2-2; tentative D call: TRBD1 (5 bases). Trimming stripped 5 bases from V and 0 bases from J, with 13 bases between. CDR1 and CDR2 from the germline V gene are DFQATT and SNEGSKA (reference sequence). The length of the CDR3 is 15 residues. CDR3 nucleotides: TGCAGTGCTGCCCGCCAGGGCGCGAACACCGGGGAGCTGTTTTTT. This sequence encodes CSAARQGANTGELFF.

This sequence joins TRBV11-2 and TRBJ2-3, with 12 nucleotides matching TRBD2. V lost 6 bases to trimming and J lost 2 bases; unmatched junction nucleotides: 6. This CDR3 has 16 residues. CDR1 and CDR2 (germline): SGHAT, FQNNGV. The CDR3 protein is CASRSLAGGFTDTQYF. The CDR3 nucleotides read TGTGCCAGCAGATCCCTAGCGGGGGGGTTCACAGATACGCAGTATTTT.

In its sample, this clone ranks as medium-sized (0.01 to 0.1%). V and J are TRBV6-1 and TRBJ1-5, with 9 nucleotides matching TRBD1. There are 14 residues in the CDR3. V lost 6 bases, J lost 4 bases, and 4 bases stayed unmatched. Germline values: CDR1 MNHNS, CDR2 SASEGT. CDR3 loop: CASSLDRGNQPQHF. DNA for the CDR3: TGTGCCAGCAGCCTTGACAGGGGGAATCAGCCCCAGCATTTT.

V and J are TRBV20-1 and TRBJ2-5; 8 bases fit TRBD2. This CDR3 spans 16 amino acids. Germline CDR1 is DFQATT and CDR2 is SNEGSKA (reference sequence). With V trimmed by 1 base and J by 1 base, 8 bases remained unmatched. The CDR3 here is CSARGGLAGFQETQYF. CDR3 sequence (DNA): TGCAGTGCTAGAGGGGGTCTAGCGGGTTTCCAAGAGACCCAGTACTTC.

This clone was seen a few times. The chain combines TRBV6-2 or TRBV6-3 with TRBJ2-7; TRBD1 is a possible D gene (5 bases). This CDR3 contains 13 residues. With 3 bases removed from V and 3 bases from J, the gap between germline ends came to 9 bases. The V gene's germline CDR1 is MNHEY and CDR2 SVGEGT. The CDR3 sequence is CASSYDRHYEQYF. CDR3 sequence (DNA): TGTGCCAGCAGTTATGACAGACACTACGAGCAGTACTTC.

There are many counts of this clone. The chain joins TRBV9 to TRBJ2-1; 16 bases are shared with TRBD2. V dropped 2 bases and J dropped 1; count of bases not matched to a gene: 9. This CDR3 spans 20 amino acids. CDR1 and CDR2 from the germline V gene are SGDLS and YYNGEE. CDR3 loop: CASSVYPTGLAGGSYNEQFF. In DNA form, the CDR3 reads TGTGCCAGCAGCGTCTACCCTACGGGACTAGCGGGAGGGTCCTACAATGAGCAGTTCTTC.

Concerning this clone: This may be a read error, as it is one base from a much larger clone. The chain combines TRBV10-2 with TRBJ1-3; D remains unclear. The germline gives CDR1 WSHSY, CDR2 SAAADI. There are 11 residues in the CDR3. Between the trimmed V and J ends, which lost 5 bases and 5 bases, there was a span of 4 bases. CDR3 nucleotides: TGCGCCAGCAGTTACCGAAACACCATATATTTT. This encodes CASSYRNTIYF.

The rearrangement uses TRBV19 and TRBJ2-3; D call uncertain. Trimming took 2 bases from V and 2 from J, leaving 8 bases between them. The CDR3 covers 14 residues. CDR1 is LNHDA and CDR2 is SQIVND in the germline V gene (reference sequence). The CDR3 loop reads CASSINGTTDTQYF. CDR3 nucleotide sequence: TGTGCCAGTAGTATAAACGGTACCACAGATACGCAGTATTTT.

This clone was picked up a small number of times. The V gene is TRBV15, the J gene TRBJ2-1; D perhaps matches TRBD2 (6 bases). The CDR3 is 13 amino acids. Germline V lookup: CDR1 LNHNV, CDR2 YYDKDF (reference sequence). V was trimmed by 5 bases and J by 15 bases, leaving 20 bases between them. The CDR3 nucleotides read TGTGCCACCAGCGGATCCGGTACAGCCGGGGGGTTCTTC. Residues: CATSGSGTAGGFF.

Sample share makes this clone medium-sized (0.01 to 0.1%). Here the CDR3 DNA reads TGTGCCAGCAGTTTTACTACTGAAGCTTTCTTT. Its protein is CASSFTTEAFF. This chain uses TRBV12-3 or TRBV12-4 with TRBJ1-1; D gene uncertain. CDR3 length: 11 amino acids. Deletions cut 3 bases from V and 5 bases from J, with 4 bases between.

This clone was observed a handful of times. The J gene is TRBJ1-5, the V gene TRBV28, with 7 bases fitting TRBD1. Unmatched junction bases numbered 13, after V lost 8 bases and J lost 3 bases. Germline values: CDR1 MDHEN, CDR2 SYDVKM. The CDR3 contains 16 residues. CDR3 in amino acids: CASGSRRGQDNQPQHF. The CDR3 bases are TGTGCCAGCGGTTCCCGGAGGGGGCAGGACAATCAGCCCCAGCATTTT.

The rearrangement uses TRBV19 and TRBJ1-1, with 7 bases lining up with TRBD1. The germline V gene encodes CDR1 LNHDA and CDR2 SQIVND (reference sequence). The trim removed 8 bases at V and 5 bases at J, leaving 5 bases unmatched. This CDR3 spans 12 amino acids. In DNA, the CDR3 is TGTGCCAGTCGTCAACAGGGGACTGAAGCTTTCTTT. Protein: CASRQQGTEAFF.

The V and J genes are TRBV18 and TRBJ1-4; possibly TRBD1 for D (6 bases). This CDR3 contains 15 residues. The V gene lost 4 bases and the J gene lost 3 bases, with 12 bases spanning the gap. CDR1 and CDR2 from the germline V gene are KGHSH and LQKENI. The CDR3 here is CASSQLGQSNEKLFF. CDR3 DNA sequence: TGTGCCAGCTCACAATTAGGACAGTCTAATGAAAAACTGTTTTTT. Complete variable domain (other parts from reference TRBV18 and TRBJ1-4): NAGVMQNPRHLVRRRGQEARLRCSPMKGHSHVYWYRQLPEEGLKFMVYLQKENIIDESGMPKERFSAEFPKEGPSILRIQQVVRGDSAAYFCASSQLGQSNEKLFFGSGTQLSVL.